The entry below gives a single T cell receptor beta chain sequence along with its context. Its antigen remains unknown. Around 2 micrograms of genomic DNA from cryopreserved PBMCs went into TCR beta libraries. Using immunoSEQ multiplex PCR, the repertoire was profiled, and TCRdb retains in-frame clones only, with some absent. The sample holds around 140,000 clones, around three quarters seen once. There are 15 residues in the CDR3. Germline V lookup: CDR1 MDHEN, CDR2 SYDVKM. V was trimmed by 5 bases and J by 7 bases, leaving 17 bases between them. These data originate in a study of cytotoxic CD8 clonotypes in ibrutinib-treated CLL. Across the whole study: Among the patients, about a dozen presented as relapsed/refractory and around 15 as treatment-naive; roughly 17 showed unmutated IGHV.

General study findings and limits: Shared public clonotypes were rare, and on treatment they either got smaller or stayed the same.

This specimen consisted of PBMCs, obtained after 12 months of ibrutinib treatment. This sequence was found in a human donor with chronic lymphocytic leukemia. The rearrangement uses TRBV28 and TRBJ1-4; the D is unclear. CDR3 sequence: CASSTHGIPSEKLFF. The CDR3 DNA follows: TGTGCCAGCAGTACTCACGGGATTCCCAGTGAAAAACTGTTTTTT.